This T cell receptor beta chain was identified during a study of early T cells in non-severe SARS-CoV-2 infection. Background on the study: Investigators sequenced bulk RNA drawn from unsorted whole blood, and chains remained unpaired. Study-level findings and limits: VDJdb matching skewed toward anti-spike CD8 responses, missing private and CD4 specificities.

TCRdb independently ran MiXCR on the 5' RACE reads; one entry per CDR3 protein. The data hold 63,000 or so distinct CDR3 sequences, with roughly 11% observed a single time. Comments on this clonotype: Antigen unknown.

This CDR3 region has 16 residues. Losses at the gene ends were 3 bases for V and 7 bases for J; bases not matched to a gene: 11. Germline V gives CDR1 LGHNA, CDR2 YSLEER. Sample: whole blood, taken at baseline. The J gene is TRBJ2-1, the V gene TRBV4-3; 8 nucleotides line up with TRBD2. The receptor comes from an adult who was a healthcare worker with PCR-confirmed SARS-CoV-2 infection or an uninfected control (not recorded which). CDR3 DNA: TGCGCCAGCAGCCAGTGGTGGCGGGAGGCAAGGAATGAGCAGTTCTTC. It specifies CASSQWWREARNEQFF.